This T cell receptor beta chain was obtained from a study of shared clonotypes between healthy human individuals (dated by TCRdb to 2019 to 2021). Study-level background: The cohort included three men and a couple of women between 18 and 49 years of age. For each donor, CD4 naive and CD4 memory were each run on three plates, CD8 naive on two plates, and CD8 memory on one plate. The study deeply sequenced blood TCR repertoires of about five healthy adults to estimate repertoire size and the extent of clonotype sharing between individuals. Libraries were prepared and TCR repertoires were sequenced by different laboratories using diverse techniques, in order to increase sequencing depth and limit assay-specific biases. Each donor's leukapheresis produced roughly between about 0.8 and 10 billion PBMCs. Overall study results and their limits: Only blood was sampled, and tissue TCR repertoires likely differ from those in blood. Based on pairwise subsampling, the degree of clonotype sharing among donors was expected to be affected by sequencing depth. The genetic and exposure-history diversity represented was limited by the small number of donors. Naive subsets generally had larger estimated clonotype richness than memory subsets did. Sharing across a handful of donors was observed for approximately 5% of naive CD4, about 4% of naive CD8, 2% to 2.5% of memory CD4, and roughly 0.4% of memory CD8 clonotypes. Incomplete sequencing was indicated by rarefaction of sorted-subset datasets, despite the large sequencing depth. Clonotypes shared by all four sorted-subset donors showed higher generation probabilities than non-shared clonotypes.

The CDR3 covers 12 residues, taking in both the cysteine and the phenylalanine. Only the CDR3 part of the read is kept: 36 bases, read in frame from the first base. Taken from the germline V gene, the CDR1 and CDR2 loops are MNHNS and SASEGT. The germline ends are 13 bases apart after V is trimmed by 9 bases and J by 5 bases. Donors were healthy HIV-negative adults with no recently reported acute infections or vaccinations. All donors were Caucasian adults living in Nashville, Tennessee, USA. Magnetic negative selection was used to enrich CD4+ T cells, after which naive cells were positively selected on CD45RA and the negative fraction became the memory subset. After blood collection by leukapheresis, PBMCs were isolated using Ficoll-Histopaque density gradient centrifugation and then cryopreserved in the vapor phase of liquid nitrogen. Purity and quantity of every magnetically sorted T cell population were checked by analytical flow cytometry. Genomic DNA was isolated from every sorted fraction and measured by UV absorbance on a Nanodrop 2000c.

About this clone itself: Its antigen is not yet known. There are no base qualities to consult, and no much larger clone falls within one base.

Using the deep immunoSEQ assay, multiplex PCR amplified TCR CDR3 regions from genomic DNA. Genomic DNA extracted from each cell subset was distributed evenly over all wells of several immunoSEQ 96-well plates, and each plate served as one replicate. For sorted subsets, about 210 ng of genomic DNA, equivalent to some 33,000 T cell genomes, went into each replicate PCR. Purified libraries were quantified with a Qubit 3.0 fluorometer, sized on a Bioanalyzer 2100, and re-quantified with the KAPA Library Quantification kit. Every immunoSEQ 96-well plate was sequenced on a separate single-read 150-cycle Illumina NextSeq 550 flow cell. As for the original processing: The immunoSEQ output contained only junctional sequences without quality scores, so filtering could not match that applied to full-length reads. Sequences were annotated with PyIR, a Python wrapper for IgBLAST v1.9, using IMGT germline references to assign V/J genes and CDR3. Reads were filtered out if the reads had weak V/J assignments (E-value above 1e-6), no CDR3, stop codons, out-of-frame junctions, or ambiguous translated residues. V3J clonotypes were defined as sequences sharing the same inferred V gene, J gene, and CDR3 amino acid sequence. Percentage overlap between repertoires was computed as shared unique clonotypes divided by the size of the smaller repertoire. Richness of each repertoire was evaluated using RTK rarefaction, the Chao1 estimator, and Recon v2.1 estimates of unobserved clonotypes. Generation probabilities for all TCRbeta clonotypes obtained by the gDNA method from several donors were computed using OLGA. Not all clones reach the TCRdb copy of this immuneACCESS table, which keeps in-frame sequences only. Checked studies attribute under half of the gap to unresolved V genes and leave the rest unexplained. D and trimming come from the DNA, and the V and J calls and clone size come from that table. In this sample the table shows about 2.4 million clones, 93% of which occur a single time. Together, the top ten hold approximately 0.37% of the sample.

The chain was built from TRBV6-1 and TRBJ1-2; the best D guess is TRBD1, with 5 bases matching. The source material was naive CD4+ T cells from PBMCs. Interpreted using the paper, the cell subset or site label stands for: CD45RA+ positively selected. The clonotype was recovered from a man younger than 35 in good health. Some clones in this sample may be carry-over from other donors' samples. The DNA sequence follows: TGTGCCAGTGAGCCAGGGCCATATGGCTACACCTTC. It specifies CASEPGPYGYTF.